One sample yielded the 8 T cell receptor beta chains listed below, sequenced in a study of blood T cell repertoires in COVID-19. Sequenced by immunoSEQ multiplex PCR; TCRdb stores in-frame clones only, minus some. This sample has about 180,000 clones, with 70% to 90% found just once. Sequenced input: peripheral blood. All receptors derive from a man aged 55-75 years with acute or convalescent COVID-19.

V usage is TRBV2 and J usage is TRBJ2-5, with 8 bases identical to TRBD2. Germline V gives CDR1 SNHLY, CDR2 FYNNEI. This CDR3 is built from 17 residues. Trimming removed 3 bases from V and 5 bases from J; junction bases left unmatched: 14. The DNA of the CDR3 is TGTGCCAGCAGTGATTTGCCCCGGAACGGGAGGGCCGAGACCCAGTACTTC. Its translation is CASSDLPRNGRAETQYF.

This chain links TRBV7-2 with TRBJ2-7; 10 nucleotides agree with TRBD2. CDR1 and CDR2 (germline): SGHTA, FQGNSA. This CDR3 comprises 16 residues. V was clipped by 5 bases and J by 2 bases; unmatched bases: 9. CDR3 amino acids: CASSAASGTSAYEQYF. The CDR3 DNA sequence: TGTGCCAGCAGCGCCGCCTCCGGGACTAGCGCCTACGAGCAGTACTTC.

V and J are TRBV7-9 and TRBJ2-1, with 7 bases matching TRBD2. The trim removed 1 base at V and 7 bases at J, leaving 4 bases unmatched. Germline loops: CDR1 SEHNR, CDR2 FQNEAQ (reference sequence). CDR3 length: 14 residues. DNA of the CDR3: TGTGCCAGCAGCTTAGTTGGGGGGGTGAATGAGCAGTTCTTC. As protein: CASSLVGGVNEQFF.

This chain links TRBV7-9 with TRBJ1-5; the D is unclear. V lost 1 base and J 9 bases, leaving 13 bases between the germline ends. The CDR3 covers 14 residues. Germline V CDR1 and CDR2: SEHNR, FQNEAQ (reference sequence). Written as DNA, the CDR3 is TGTGCCAGCAGCTTAGAGGTGGCGGGTTCGCCCCAGCATTTT. Residues: CASSLEVAGSPQHF.

The chain uses TRBV5-8 and TRBJ2-7; 8 bases map to TRBD1. Germline V gene sequence: CDR1 SGHTS, CDR2 YDEGEE. The CDR3 covers 13 residues. The junction had 3 bases not matched to a gene; V was cut back by 5 bases and J by 2 bases. The CDR3 here is CASRRTGPYEQYF. The CDR3 nucleotides read TGTGCCAGCAGAAGGACAGGGCCCTACGAGCAGTACTTC.

This clone was seen just once. The rearrangement links TRBV6-2 or TRBV6-3 to TRBJ2-1; a weak D match, TRBD2 (6 bases). CDR3 length: 15 amino acids. V gave up 2 bases and J gave up 2 bases, with 10 bases separating them. CDR1 is MNHEY and CDR2 is SVGEGT in the germline V gene. CDR3 in DNA: TGTGCCAGCAGTTACGGCGGGATGGCCTACAATGAGCAGTTCTTC. This translates into CASSYGGMAYNEQFF.

The chain couples TRBV28 to TRBJ2-7; weak D call: TRBD2 (6 bases). The ends were cut back, 1 base at V and 5 bases at J, with 18 bases in the middle. Germline assignment: CDR1 MDHEN and CDR2 SYDVKM. The CDR3 runs 16 residues. The CDR3 nucleotides are TGTGCCAGCAGTTTATTGCCCGGGGCGGGAACCCACGAGCAGTACTTC. Translating it yields CASSLLPGAGTHEQYF.

The CDR3 DNA sequence: TGTGCCAGCAGCCGCGACAGGGTCGCAACTAATGAAAAACTGTTTTTT. Protein product: CASSRDRVATNEKLFF. The chain uses TRBV7-2 and TRBJ1-4; 7 bases match TRBD1. Germline V gene sequence: CDR1 SGHTA, CDR2 FQGNSA. CDR3 length: 16 amino acids. Trimming cost V 5 bases and J 0 bases; bases outside gene matches: 6. Combining the CDR3 with reference TRBV7-2 and TRBJ1-4 gives the whole variable domain GAGVSQSPSNKVTEKGKDVELRCDPISGHTALYWYRQSLGQGLEFLIYFQGNSAPDKSGLPSDRFSAERTGGSVSTLTIQRTQQEDSAVYLCASSRDRVATNEKLFFGSGTQLSVL.